Below, 26 T cell receptor beta chains from the same sample are listed, as sequenced in a study of spatial heterogeneity in lung cancer. Described time point: sample taken at primary tumor resection. In each case, whole RNA from tumor, nontumor lung or frozen PBMC was sequenced unsorted. TCRdb called the 5' RACE reads again in MiXCR, with one record for every CDR3 protein. In the table there are fewer than 55,000 distinct CDR3 sequences, about 7.6% of which are singletons. Sequencing used PBMCs, obtained at surgery. These receptors were obtained from a female donor with early-stage non-small cell lung cancer.

This clonotype was observed many times. The J gene is TRBJ1-5, the V gene TRBV20-1; D gene uncertain. This CDR3 is 13 amino acids long. The ends were cut back, 1 base at V and 2 bases at J, with 6 bases in the middle. The germline CDR1 and CDR2 sequences are DFQATT and SNEGSKA (reference sequence). CDR3 sequence reads: CSARVAGNQPQHF. For the CDR3, the DNA is TGCAGTGCTAGAGTGGCAGGCAATCAGCCCCAGCATTTT.

Many counts were recorded for this clonotype. The chain employs TRBV12-3 or TRBV12-4 and TRBJ2-7; no firm D call. This CDR3 region has 14 residues. V gave up 3 bases and J gave up 0 bases, with 9 bases separating them. The CDR3 nucleotides are TGTGCCAGCAGTTTTCGACCGAACTCCTACGAGCAGTACTTC. Translation: CASSFRPNSYEQYF.

The chain employs TRBV15 and TRBJ1-3; D may be TRBD1 (6 bases). The CDR3 contains 16 residues. Germline V gives CDR1 LNHNV, CDR2 YYDKDF (reference sequence). V was cut by 0 bases and J by 4 bases, with 13 bases left in between. As DNA, the CDR3 is TGTGCCACCAGCAGAGAAGCGGCAGGGGTAGGAAACACCATATATTTT. Residues: CATSREAAGVGNTIYF.

Ten or more counts support this clonotype. V usage is TRBV6-1 and J usage is TRBJ1-6; 8 bases align to TRBD1. Germline CDR1 and CDR2: MNHNS and SASEGT. Trimming at V came to 1 base and at J to 14 bases, leaving 10 bases not matched to a gene. This CDR3 spans 15 amino acids. CDR3 in amino acids: CASSEVGQGRLTLHF. The CDR3, as DNA: TGTGCCAGCAGTGAAGTTGGACAGGGAAGGTTAACCCTCCACTTT.

At least ten counts were recorded for this clonotype. The CDR3 sequence: CASSTLTGRSNTGELFF. CDR3 in DNA: TGTGCCAGTAGTACTCTCACCGGGAGGTCGAACACCGGGGAGCTGTTTTTT. This rearrangement joins TRBV19 to TRBJ2-2; 7 nucleotides agree with TRBD2. This CDR3 is 17 amino acids long. Germline V gene sequence: CDR1 LNHDA, CDR2 SQIVND (reference sequence). V was pared by 4 bases and J by 0 bases, with 8 bases of the junction left unmatched.

This clonotype was counted at least ten times. The chain joins TRBV4-3 to TRBJ2-4; 7 bases agree with TRBD1. The V gene's germline CDR1 is LGHNA and CDR2 YSLEER. This CDR3 region has 16 residues. Trimming took 0 bases from V and 6 from J; bases not matched to a gene: 8. CDR3 residues: CASSQEHGDSLNIQYF. CDR3 DNA: TGCGCCAGCAGCCAAGAACATGGGGACAGCCTAAACATTCAGTACTTC.

The V gene is TRBV9, the J gene TRBJ2-5; D possibly corresponds to TRBD2 (6 bases). The CDR3 covers 15 residues. V was trimmed by 0 bases and J by 5 bases, leaving 14 bases between them. CDR1 SGDLS and CDR2 YYNGEE come from the germline V gene. DNA of the CDR3: TGTGCCAGCAGCGTAGCCACACTGAGCGGGGAGACCCAGTACTTC. It is translated as CASSVATLSGETQYF.

The chain couples TRBV4-3 to TRBJ2-7; tentatively, D is TRBD2 (5 bases). CDR1 is LGHNA and CDR2 is YSLEER in the germline V gene. The CDR3 length is 15 residues. V was pared by 5 bases and J by 0 bases, with 14 bases between. CDR3 coding DNA: TGCGCCAGCAGCAGACACGGGGAGAGCTCCTACGAGCAGTACTTC. Translating gives CASSRHGESSYEQYF.

This clonotype was counted ten times or more. V is TRBV11-2 and J is TRBJ1-4; TRBD1 matches 7 bases. Germline trimming cut 6 bases from V and 6 bases from J; bases unmatched to any gene: 7. CDR3 length equals 14 residues. Germline CDR1 is SGHAT and CDR2 is FQNNGV. As DNA, the CDR3 is TGTGCCAGCAGAAACCGGGACAGTGATGAAAAACTGTTTTTT. Encoded protein: CASRNRDSDEKLFF.

The sample holds many counts of this clonotype. The DNA of the CDR3 is TGTGCCAGCAGGTACAGGGAGGACGCTGGAAACACCATATATTTT. The encoded protein is CASRYREDAGNTIYF. The chain links TRBV9 to TRBJ1-3, with a tentative D call TRBD1 (6 bases). CDR3 length: 15 amino acids. Deletions cut 5 bases from V and 2 bases from J, with 14 bases between. Looked up from germline, CDR1 is SGDLS and CDR2 is YYNGEE.

In its sample, this clonotype ranks as medium-sized. This chain links TRBV20-1 with TRBJ2-3; TRBD2 aligns across 9 bases. Germline V CDR1 and CDR2: DFQATT, SNEGSKA (reference sequence). The CDR3 contains 15 residues. Unmatched junction bases numbered 10, after V lost 3 bases and J lost 6 bases. The DNA for the CDR3 is TGCAGTGCTAGGGCTGCTAGCGGGGTAGACGATACGCAGTATTTT. It translates to CSARAASGVDDTQYF.

The sample holds many counts of this clonotype. CDR3 sequence reads: CASSLAAGGTDTQYF. The CDR3 region has the DNA TGTGCCAGCAGCTTGGCTGCGGGGGGCACAGATACGCAGTATTTT. The V gene is TRBV5-4, the J gene TRBJ2-3; 7 bases are a match to TRBD2. The ends lost 0 bases at V and 1 base at J; junction bases unmatched: 2. Germline CDR1 SGHNT, CDR2 YYREEE (reference sequence). This CDR3 is built from 15 residues.

This clonotype was seen at least ten times. The chain carries TRBV11-2 and TRBJ2-5; TRBD2 matches at 11 bases. Germline V CDR1 and CDR2: SGHAT, FQNNGV. J was trimmed by 5 bases and V by 1 base; bases with no gene match: 6. The CDR3 is 16 residues long. The CDR3 nucleotides read TGTGCCAGCAGCTTAGCTATAGCGGGGGGGCGCGAGACCCAGTACTTC. Encoded protein: CASSLAIAGGRETQYF.

V gene TRBV20-1 combines with J gene TRBJ2-1, with TRBD2 matching 12 bases. Trimming removed 6 bases from V and 4 bases from J; junction bases left unmatched: 10. Germline assignment: CDR1 DFQATT and CDR2 SNEGSKA (reference sequence). This CDR3 has 16 amino acids. This CDR3 is CSAYKTSGGIYNEQFF. CDR3 DNA sequence: TGCAGTGCGTATAAGACTAGCGGGGGAATATACAATGAGCAGTTCTTC.

This clonotype has ten or more counts. J is TRBJ2-1 and V is TRBV6-2 or TRBV6-3, with 8 bases aligning to TRBD1. The V segment lost 5 bases and the J segment 15 bases; nucleotides outside the gene matches: 9. Germline CDR1 reads MNHEY; CDR2 reads SVGEGT. CDR3 length: 12 residues. The CDR3 loop is CASSPDRAPPFF. The CDR3 DNA reads as TGTGCCAGCAGTCCGGACAGGGCCCCCCCGTTCTTC.

This clonotype has at least ten counts. This chain uses TRBV18 with TRBJ1-1, with D perhaps matching TRBD1 (5 bases). Trimming removed 3 bases from V and 0 bases from J, with 17 bases in between. The length of the CDR3 is 17 residues. Germline CDR1 is KGHSH and CDR2 is LQKENI. The CDR3 DNA follows: TGTGCCAGCTCACCCTCCCCCCAGGGCTCGGTGAACACTGAAGCTTTCTTT. As protein: CASSPSPQGSVNTEAFF.

The chain links TRBV19 to TRBJ2-2; maybe TRBD1 (5 bases). The CDR3 consists of 16 residues. V dropped 7 bases and J dropped 1 base, with 16 bases sitting between them. Per germline, CDR1 LNHDA and CDR2 SQIVND (reference sequence). The CDR3 nucleotides read TGTGCCAGTACCAGACTCGACAGTTGGAACACCGGGGAGCTGTTTTTT. This translates into CASTRLDSWNTGELFF.

This clonotype was observed a handful of times. This chain connects TRBV7-2 to TRBJ1-5, with a possible D match to TRBD1 (6 bases). CDR3 length: 15 residues. Germline CDR1 SGHTA, CDR2 FQGNSA. The ends were cut back, 5 bases at V and 5 bases at J, with 16 bases in the middle. CDR3 sequence: CASSPKGGDYQPQHF. In DNA form, the CDR3 reads TGTGCCAGCAGCCCAAAGGGGGGAGATTATCAGCCCCAGCATTTT. Based on the CDR3 plus reference TRBV7-2 and TRBJ1-5, the full variable domain is GAGVSQSPSNKVTEKGKDVELRCDPISGHTALYWYRQSLGQGLEFLIYFQGNSAPDKSGLPSDRFSAERTGGSVSTLTIQRTQQEDSAVYLCASSPKGGDYQPQHFGDGTRLSIL.

This clonotype was picked up many times. The V call is TRBV21-1, the J call TRBJ1-3; the table gives TRBD1 as D, unverified against the DNA. TRBV21-1 is a pseudogene segment. The CDR3 totals 16 residues. The CDR3 DNA follows: TGTGCCAGCAGTCATCCGGGACAGTGGGCTGGAAACACCATATATTTT. This codes for CASSHPGQWAGNTIYF.

This clonotype was counted ten times or more. The V gene is TRBV12-3 or TRBV12-4, the J gene TRBJ2-3, with TRBD2 identical over 11 bases. The CDR3 loop spans 14 amino acids. V dropped 6 bases and J dropped 6; count of bases not matched to a gene: 5. The CDR3 DNA follows: TGTGCCAGCAGCTACGGACTAGCGGGTGATACGCAGTATTTT. Translated, it gives CASSYGLAGDTQYF.

This clonotype was recorded at least ten times. The chain joins TRBV4-3 to TRBJ1-6; D uncertain. The length of the CDR3 is 14 residues. CDR1 is LGHNA and CDR2 is YSLEER in the germline V gene. V was cut by 0 bases and J by 6 bases, with 6 bases left in between. CDR3 region: CASSQDHSNSPLHF. The CDR3 DNA is TGCGCCAGCAGCCAAGATCACAGTAATTCACCCCTCCACTTT.

This clonotype has only a few counts. The V and J genes are TRBV7-3 and TRBJ1-6; unclear D gene. With 5 bases removed from V and 2 bases from J, the gap between germline ends came to 10 bases. The CDR3 consists of 15 residues. CDR1 is SGHTA, CDR2 FQGTGA, per germline. This CDR3 reads CASSPLGAYNSPLHF. The CDR3 DNA reads TGTGCCAGCAGCCCCTTGGGCGCCTATAATTCACCCCTCCACTTT.

V gene TRBV5-6 combines with J gene TRBJ1-4, with 8 positions matching TRBD1. This CDR3 comprises 15 residues. Germline lookup yields CDR1 SGHDT and CDR2 YYEEEE. V gave up 4 bases and J gave up 5 bases; unmatched junction bases: 7. The CDR3 DNA reads TGTGCCAGCAGCGGATTTGACAGGGGAAATGAAAAACTGTTTTTT. It codes for CASSGFDRGNEKLFF.

The chain uses TRBV7-9 and TRBJ2-7, with 12 nucleotides matching TRBD2. The trim removed 3 bases at V and 5 bases at J, leaving 5 bases unmatched. The CDR3 consists of 15 residues. Germline values: CDR1 SEHNR, CDR2 FQNEAQ (reference sequence). The CDR3 coding sequence is TGTGCCAGCAGCTTGACTAGCGGGGGAGACCACGAGCAGTACTTC. Amino acids: CASSLTSGGDHEQYF.

Many counts were recorded for this clonotype. The gene calls are TRBV10-3 and TRBJ1-2; 8 bases map to TRBD1. Germline lookup yields CDR1 ENHRY and CDR2 SYGVKD. V was pared by 6 bases and J by 4 bases, with 7 bases of the junction left unmatched. The CDR3 has 14 residues. The CDR3 is CAISADREAYGYTF. DNA of the CDR3: TGTGCCATCAGCGCGGACAGGGAAGCCTATGGCTACACCTTC.

This clonotype has at least ten counts. CDR3 nucleotide sequence: TGTGCCAGCAGCTTAGTAGGGGTCCAAGTCCCCAGTTCACCCCTCCACTTT. It encodes CASSLVGVQVPSSPLHF. J is TRBJ1-6 and V is TRBV7-9; tentative D call: TRBD1 (5 bases). Germline CDR1 is SEHNR and CDR2 is FQNEAQ (reference sequence). This CDR3 is 17 amino acids long. Between the trimmed V and J ends, which lost 1 base and 9 bases, there was a span of 19 bases.